This TCR beta chain was recorded in a study of T cells after yellow fever vaccination. Study-wide background: Some fractions had low cell numbers, and these were prepared with SMART-Seq v4 Ultra Low Input. Study-wide results and caveats: Booster sampling recovered most clones from primary vaccination (96% CD4, roughly 86% CD8).

A process of 5'RACE template switching, which added a universal primer site and UMIs, was used to make TCR cDNA. In TCRdb, the 5' RACE reads were re-called with MiXCR into one record per CDR3 protein. The table lists about 500,000 distinct CDR3 sequences, around 16% of them singletons. This clonotype appeared many times. Its cognate antigen is unknown. The receptor was derived from a man younger than 30 who received the YFV17D yellow fever vaccine. The sequencing here drew on PBMCs, taken 5 to 6 days after the first yellow fever vaccination.

The chain's CDR3 is CASSLDGSYEQYF. The CDR3, as DNA: TGTGCCAGCAGCTTAGACGGAAGTTACGAGCAGTACTTC. The genes are TRBV7-2 and TRBJ2-7; D unresolved. Trimming removed 1 base from V and 4 bases from J, with 8 bases in between. CDR1 SGHTA and CDR2 FQGNSA come from the germline V gene. This CDR3 contains 13 residues.